Following are 3 T cell receptor beta chains from one sample sequenced in a study of tumor-infiltrating lymphocytes in oesophageal squamous cell carcinoma. A single record per CDR3 protein comes from TCRdb applying MiXCR to the PCR reads. The sample shows 13,000 or so distinct CDR3 sequences, 50% to 70% of them seen only once. Specimen: esophageal tumor tissue. Receptor source: a female donor with esophageal squamous cell carcinoma.

The genes are TRBV7-2 and TRBJ2-3; 7 bases agree with TRBD2. The length of the CDR3 is 13 residues. V was clipped by 4 bases and J by 5 bases; unmatched bases: 3. Germline values: CDR1 SGHTA, CDR2 FQGNSA. CDR3 protein: CASSSGRGDTQYF. CDR3 nucleotide sequence: TGTGCCAGCAGCTCAGGGAGGGGAGATACGCAGTATTTT.

The V gene is TRBV12-3 or TRBV12-4, the J gene TRBJ2-3, with D unresolved. The CDR3 is 12 amino acids. The ends were cut back, 7 bases at V and 4 bases at J, with 9 bases in the middle. CDR3 amino acids: CASTVTADTQYF. The CDR3 DNA reads TGTGCCAGCACCGTGACGGCAGATACGCAGTATTTT.

The chain couples TRBV25-1 to TRBJ2-3; 15 nucleotides match TRBD2. After removal of 3 bases from V and 0 bases from J, the junction contained 4 bases not matched to a gene. CDR3 size: 18 residues. The germline V gene has CDR1 MGHDK and CDR2 SYGVNS. As DNA, the CDR3 is TGTGCCAGCAGTGAGCCGGGACTAGCGGGAGGAAGCACAGATACGCAGTATTTT. Protein: CASSEPGLAGGSTDTQYF. Based on the CDR3 plus reference TRBV25-1 and TRBJ2-3, the full variable domain is EADIYQTPRYLVIGTGKKITLECSQTMGHDKMYWYQQDPGMELHLIHYSYGVNSTEKGDLSSESTVSRIRTEHFPLTLESARPSHTSQYLCASSEPGLAGGSTDTQYFGPGTRLTVL.